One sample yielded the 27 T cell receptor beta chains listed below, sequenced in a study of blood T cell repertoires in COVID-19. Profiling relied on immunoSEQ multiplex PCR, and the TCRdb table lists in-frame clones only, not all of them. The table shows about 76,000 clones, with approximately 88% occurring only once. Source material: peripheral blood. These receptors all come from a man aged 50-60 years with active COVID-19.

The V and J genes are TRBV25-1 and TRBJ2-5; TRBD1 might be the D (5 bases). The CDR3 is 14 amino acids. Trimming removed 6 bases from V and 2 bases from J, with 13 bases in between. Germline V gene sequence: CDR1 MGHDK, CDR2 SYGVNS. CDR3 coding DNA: TGTGCCAGCAGGTCCCCATGGACACAAGAGACCCAGTACTTC. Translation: CASRSPWTQETQYF.

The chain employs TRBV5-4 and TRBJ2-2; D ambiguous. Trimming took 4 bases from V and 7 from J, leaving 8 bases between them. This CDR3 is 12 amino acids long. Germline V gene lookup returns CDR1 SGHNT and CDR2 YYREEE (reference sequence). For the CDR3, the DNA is TGTGCCAGCAGCCTCTCAGACGGGGAGCTGTTTTTT. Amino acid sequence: CASSLSDGELFF.

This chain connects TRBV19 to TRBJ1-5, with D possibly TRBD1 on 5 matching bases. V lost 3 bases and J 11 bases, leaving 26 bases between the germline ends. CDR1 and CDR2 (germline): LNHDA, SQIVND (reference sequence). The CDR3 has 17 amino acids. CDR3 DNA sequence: TGTGCCAGTAGTATGAGATCTCGGGGAGGGGAGGGTGAAGCCCAGCATTTT. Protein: CASSMRSRGGEGEAQHF.

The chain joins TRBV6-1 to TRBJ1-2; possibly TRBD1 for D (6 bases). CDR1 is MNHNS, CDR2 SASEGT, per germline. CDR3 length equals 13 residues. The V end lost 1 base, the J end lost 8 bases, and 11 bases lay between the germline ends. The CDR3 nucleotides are TGTGCCAGCAGTGAAGGTTGGGGGCGCGGCTACACCTTC. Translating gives CASSEGWGRGYTF.

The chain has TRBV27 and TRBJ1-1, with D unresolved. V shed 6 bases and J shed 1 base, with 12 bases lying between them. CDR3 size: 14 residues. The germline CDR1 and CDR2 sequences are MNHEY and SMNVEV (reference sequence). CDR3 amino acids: CASRIQGGNTEAFF. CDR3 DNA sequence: TGTGCCAGCAGAATACAAGGAGGGAACACTGAAGCTTTCTTT.

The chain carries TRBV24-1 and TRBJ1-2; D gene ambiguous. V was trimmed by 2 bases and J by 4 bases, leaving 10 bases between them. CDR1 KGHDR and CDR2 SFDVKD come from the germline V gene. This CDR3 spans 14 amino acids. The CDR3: CATSDSGSPYGYTF. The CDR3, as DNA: TGTGCCACCAGTGATTCTGGGAGCCCCTATGGCTACACCTTC.

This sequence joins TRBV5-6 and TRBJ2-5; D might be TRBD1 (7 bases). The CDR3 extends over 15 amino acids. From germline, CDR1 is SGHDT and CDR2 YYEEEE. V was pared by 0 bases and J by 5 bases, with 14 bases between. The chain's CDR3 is CASSLAAAGGETQYF. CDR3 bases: TGTGCCAGCAGCTTGGCCGCGGCAGGGGGGGAGACCCAGTACTTC.

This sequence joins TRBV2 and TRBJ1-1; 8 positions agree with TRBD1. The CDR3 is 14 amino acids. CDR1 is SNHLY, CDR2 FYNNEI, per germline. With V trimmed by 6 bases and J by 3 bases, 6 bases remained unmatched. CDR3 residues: CASRDRAPDTEAFF. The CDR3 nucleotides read TGTGCCAGCAGGGACAGGGCTCCGGACACTGAAGCTTTCTTT.

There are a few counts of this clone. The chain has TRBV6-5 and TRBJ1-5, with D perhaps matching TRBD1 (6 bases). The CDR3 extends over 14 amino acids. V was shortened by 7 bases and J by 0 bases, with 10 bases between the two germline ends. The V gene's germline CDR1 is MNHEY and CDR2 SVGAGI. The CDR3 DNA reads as TGTGCCAGCACCTCGGGACATAGCAATCAGCCCCAGCATTTT. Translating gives CASTSGHSNQPQHF.

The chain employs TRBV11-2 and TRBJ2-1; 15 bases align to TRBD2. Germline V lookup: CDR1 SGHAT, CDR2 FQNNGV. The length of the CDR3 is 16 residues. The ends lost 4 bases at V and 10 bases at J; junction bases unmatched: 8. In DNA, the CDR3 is TGTGCCAGCAGCTCTGGACTAGCGGGAGGGGGTGAGGAGCAGTTCTTC. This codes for CASSSGLAGGGEEQFF.

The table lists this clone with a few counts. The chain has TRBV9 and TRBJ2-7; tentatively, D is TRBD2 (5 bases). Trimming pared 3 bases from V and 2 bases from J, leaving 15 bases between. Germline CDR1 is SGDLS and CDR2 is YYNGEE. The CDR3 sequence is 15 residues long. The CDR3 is CASSASDGKTYEQYF. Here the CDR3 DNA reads TGTGCCAGCAGCGCCTCGGACGGGAAGACCTACGAGCAGTACTTC.

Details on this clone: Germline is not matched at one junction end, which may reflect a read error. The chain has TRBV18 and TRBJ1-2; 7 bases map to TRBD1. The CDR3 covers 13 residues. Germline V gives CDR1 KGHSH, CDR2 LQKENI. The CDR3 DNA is TGTGCCAGCTCATCCGAAGACTTGACAGGGAAGAACTTC. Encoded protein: CASSSEDLTGKNF.

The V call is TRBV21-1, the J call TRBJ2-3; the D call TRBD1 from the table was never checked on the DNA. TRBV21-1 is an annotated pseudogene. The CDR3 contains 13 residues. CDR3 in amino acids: CPLRWGFTDTQYF. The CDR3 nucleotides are TGTCCTTTACGGTGGGGCTTCACAGATACGCAGTATTTT.

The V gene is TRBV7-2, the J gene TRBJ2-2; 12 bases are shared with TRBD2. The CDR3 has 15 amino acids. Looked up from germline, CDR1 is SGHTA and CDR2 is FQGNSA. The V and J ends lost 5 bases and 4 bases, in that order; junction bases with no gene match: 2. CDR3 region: CASSGLAGRTGELFF. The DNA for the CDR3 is TGTGCCAGCAGCGGACTAGCGGGGCGCACCGGGGAGCTGTTTTTT.

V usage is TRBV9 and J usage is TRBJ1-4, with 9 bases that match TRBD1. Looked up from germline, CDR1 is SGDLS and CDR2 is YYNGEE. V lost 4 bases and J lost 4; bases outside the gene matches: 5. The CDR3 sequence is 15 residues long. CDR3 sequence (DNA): TGTGCCAGCAGCACCGGGACAGGGTATAATGAAAAACTGTTTTTT. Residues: CASSTGTGYNEKLFF.

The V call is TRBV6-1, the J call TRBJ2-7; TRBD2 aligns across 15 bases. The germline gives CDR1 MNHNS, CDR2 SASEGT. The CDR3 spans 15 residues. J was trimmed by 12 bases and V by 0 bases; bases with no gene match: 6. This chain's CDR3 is CASSEAGTSGRLAYF. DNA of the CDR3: TGTGCCAGCAGTGAAGCGGGGACTAGCGGGAGGTTGGCGTACTTC.

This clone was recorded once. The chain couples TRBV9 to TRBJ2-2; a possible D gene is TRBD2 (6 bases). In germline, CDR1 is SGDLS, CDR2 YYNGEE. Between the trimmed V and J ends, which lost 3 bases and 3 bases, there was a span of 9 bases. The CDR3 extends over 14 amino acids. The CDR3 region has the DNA TGTGCCAGCAGCGGGGGACTGTACACCGGGGAGCTGTTTTTT. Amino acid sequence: CASSGGLYTGELFF.

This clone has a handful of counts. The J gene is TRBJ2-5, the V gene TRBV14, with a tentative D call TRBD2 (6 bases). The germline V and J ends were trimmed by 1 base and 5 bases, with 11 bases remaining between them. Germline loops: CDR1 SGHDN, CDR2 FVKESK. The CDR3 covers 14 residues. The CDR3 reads CASSQVGGAETQYF. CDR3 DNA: TGTGCCAGCAGCCAAGTGGGGGGAGCGGAGACCCAGTACTTC. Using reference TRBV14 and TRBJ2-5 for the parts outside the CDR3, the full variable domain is EAGVTQFPSHSVIEKGQTVTLRCDPISGHDNLYWYRRVMGKEIKFLLHFVKESKQDESGMPNNRFLAERTGGTYSTLKVQPAELEDSGVYFCASSQVGGAETQYFGPGTRLLVL.

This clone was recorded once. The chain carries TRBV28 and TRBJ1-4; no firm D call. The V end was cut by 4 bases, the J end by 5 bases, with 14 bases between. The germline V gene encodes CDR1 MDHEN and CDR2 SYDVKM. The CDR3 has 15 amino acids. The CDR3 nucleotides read TGTGCCAGCAGTTCCTACAGTGCTCGAAATGAAAAACTGTTTTTT. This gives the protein CASSSYSARNEKLFF.

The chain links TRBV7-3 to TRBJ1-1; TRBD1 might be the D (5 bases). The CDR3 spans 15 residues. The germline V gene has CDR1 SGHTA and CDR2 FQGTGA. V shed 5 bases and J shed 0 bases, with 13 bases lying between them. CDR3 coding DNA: TGTGCCAGCAGCCCCTGGGGGGGGATGAACACTGAAGCTTTCTTT. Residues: CASSPWGGMNTEAFF.

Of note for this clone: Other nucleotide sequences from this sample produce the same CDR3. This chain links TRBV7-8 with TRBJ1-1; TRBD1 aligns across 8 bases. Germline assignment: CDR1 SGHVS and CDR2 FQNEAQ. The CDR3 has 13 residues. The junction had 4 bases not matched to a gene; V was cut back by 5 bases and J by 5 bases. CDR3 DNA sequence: TGTGCCAGCAGCCTTACAGGGGGAACTGAAGCTTTCTTT. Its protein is CASSLTGGTEAFF.

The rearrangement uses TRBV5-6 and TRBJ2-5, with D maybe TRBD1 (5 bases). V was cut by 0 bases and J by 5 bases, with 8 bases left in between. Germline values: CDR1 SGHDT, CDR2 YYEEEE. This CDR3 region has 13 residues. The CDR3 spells CASSLGGRETQYF. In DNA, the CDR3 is TGTGCCAGCAGCTTGGGGGGCCGGGAGACCCAGTACTTC.

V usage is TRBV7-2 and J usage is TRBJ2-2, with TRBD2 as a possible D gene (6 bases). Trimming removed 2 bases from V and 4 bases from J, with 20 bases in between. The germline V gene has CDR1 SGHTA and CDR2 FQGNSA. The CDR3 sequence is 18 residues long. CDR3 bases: TGTGCCAGCAGCTTAAACGGGCAGCGGGCCTTAGCCACCGGGGAGCTGTTTTTT. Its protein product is CASSLNGQRALATGELFF.

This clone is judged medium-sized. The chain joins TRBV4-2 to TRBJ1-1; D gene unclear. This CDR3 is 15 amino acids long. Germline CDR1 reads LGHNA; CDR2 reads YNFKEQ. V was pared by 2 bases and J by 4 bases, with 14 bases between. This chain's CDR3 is CASSQQNGLSTEAFF. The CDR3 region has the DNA TGTGCCAGCAGCCAACAGAATGGGCTCAGCACTGAAGCTTTCTTT.

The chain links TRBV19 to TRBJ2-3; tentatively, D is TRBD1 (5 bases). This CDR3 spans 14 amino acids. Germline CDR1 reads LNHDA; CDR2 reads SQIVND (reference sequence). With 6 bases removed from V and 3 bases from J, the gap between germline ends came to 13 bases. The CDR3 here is CASSPNSGTDTQYF. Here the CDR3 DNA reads TGTGCCAGTAGCCCTAACTCAGGGACAGATACGCAGTATTTT.

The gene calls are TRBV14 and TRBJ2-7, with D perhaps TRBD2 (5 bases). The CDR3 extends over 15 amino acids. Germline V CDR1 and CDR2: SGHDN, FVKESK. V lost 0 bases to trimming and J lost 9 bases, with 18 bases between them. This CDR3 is CASSQDLFGGFGQYF. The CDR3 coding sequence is TGTGCCAGCAGCCAAGATCTGTTCGGCGGGTTTGGGCAGTACTTC.

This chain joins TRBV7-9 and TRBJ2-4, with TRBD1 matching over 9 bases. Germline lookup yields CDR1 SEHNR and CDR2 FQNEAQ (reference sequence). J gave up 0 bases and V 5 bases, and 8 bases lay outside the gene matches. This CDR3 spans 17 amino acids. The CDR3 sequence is CASSAIQGATAKNIQYF. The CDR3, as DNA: TGTGCCAGCAGCGCCATACAGGGGGCAACAGCCAAAAACATTCAGTACTTC. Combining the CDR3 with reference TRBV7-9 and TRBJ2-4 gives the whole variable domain DTGVSQNPRHKITKRGQNVTFRCDPISEHNRLYWYRQTLGQGPEFLTYFQNEAQLEKSRLLSDRFSAERPKGSFSTLEIQRTEQGDSAMYLCASSAIQGATAKNIQYFGAGTRLSVL.